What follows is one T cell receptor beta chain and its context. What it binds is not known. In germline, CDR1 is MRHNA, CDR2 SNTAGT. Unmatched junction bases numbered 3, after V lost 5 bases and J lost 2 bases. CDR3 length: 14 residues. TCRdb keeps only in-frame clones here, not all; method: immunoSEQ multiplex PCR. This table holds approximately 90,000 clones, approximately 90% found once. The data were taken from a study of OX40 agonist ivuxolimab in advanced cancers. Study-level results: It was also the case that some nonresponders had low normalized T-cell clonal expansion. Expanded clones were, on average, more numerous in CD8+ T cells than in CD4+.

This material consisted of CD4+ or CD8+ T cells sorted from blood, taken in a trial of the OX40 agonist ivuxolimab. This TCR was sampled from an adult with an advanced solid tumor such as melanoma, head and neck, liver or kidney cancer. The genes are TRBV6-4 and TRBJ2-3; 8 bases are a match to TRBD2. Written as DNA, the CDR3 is TGTGCCAGCAGTCCGGGGGGGTTCACAGATACGCAGTATTTT. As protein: CASSPGGFTDTQYF.